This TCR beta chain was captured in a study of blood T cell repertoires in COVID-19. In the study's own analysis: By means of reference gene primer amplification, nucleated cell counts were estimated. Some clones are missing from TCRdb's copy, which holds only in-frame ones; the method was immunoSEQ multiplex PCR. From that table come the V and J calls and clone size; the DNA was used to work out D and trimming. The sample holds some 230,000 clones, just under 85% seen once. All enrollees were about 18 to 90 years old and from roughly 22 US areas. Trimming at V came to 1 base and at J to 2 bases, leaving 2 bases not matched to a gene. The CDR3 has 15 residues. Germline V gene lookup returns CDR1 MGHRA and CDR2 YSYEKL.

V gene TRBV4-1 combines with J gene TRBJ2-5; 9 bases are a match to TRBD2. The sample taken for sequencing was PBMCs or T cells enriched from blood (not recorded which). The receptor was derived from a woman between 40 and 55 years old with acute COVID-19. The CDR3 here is CASSQVTSGQETQYF. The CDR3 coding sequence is TGCGCCAGCAGCCAAGTGACTAGCGGACAAGAGACCCAGTACTTC.